The rows below give T cell receptor beta chains drawn from one sample of a study of control samples from healthy donors and cancer patients. Sequencing used immunoSEQ multiplex PCR; TCRdb keeps in-frame clones, though not all of them. The table shows some 170,000 clones, with 96% occurring only once. The sequencing input was blood. Receptor source: a woman under 40 in good health. Each CDR3 is given with its conserved first and last residue. Fields, in order: clone size, D gene, J gene, V gene, CDR3 protein, CDR3 DNA. The D gene is left open where the match is weak. Where a row states a size, it is once, few, many or the class of an expanded clone; other rows omit it.

NA,TRBD1,TRBJ2-7,TRBV27,CASSWFRDRVYEQYF,TGTGCCAGCAGTTGGTTCCGGGACAGGGTCTACGAGCAGTACTTC
NA,TRBD1,TRBJ2-1,TRBV5-6,CASSSMTGGNEQFF,TGTGCCAGCAGCTCAATGACAGGGGGCAATGAGCAGTTCTTC
NA,NA,TRBJ2-6,TRBV18,CASSPPGGPGANVLTF,TGTGCCAGCTCACCACCGGGCGGCCCTGGGGCCAACGTCCTGACTTTC
NA,NA,TRBJ1-1,TRBV6-1,CASSEGLGASTEAFF,TGTGCCAGCAGTGAAGGACTGGGGGCTAGCACTGAAGCTTTCTTT
NA,NA,TRBJ1-2,TRBV7-9,CASSSFLEGSLSYGYTF,TGTGCCAGCAGCTCCTTTCTGGAAGGCAGCCTTTCCTATGGCTACACCTTC
NA,NA,TRBJ1-6,TRBV30,CAWSVGAELFNSPLHF,TGTGCCTGGAGTGTCGGGGCAGAGCTGTTTAATTCACCCCTCCACTTT
NA,NA,TRBJ1-2,TRBV27,CASRDWGYTF,TGTGCCAGCAGGGATTGGGGCTACACCTTC
once,NA,TRBJ1-5,TRBV20-1,CSASPTGRSNQPQHF,TGCAGTGCTAGTCCCACAGGGAGGAGCAATCAGCCCCAGCATTTT
NA,TRBD1,TRBJ1-1,TRBV18,CASSPGTEDTEAFF,TGTGCCAGCTCACCTGGGACAGAGGACACTGAAGCTTTCTTT
NA,NA,TRBJ2-2,TRBV19,CASSLGTGELFF,TGTGCCAGTAGTTTGGGCACCGGGGAGCTGTTTTTT
NA,TRBD2,TRBJ2-5,TRBV5-1,CASSFGPGLGEETQYF,TGCGCCAGCAGCTTTGGCCCGGGACTAGGGGAAGAGACCCAGTACTTC
NA,NA,TRBJ2-1,TRBV27,CASSFGDYNEQFF,TGTGCCAGCAGTTTCGGGGACTACAATGAGCAGTTCTTC
NA,NA,TRBJ2-1,TRBV2,CASSAESSYNEQFF,TGTGCCAGCAGTGCAGAGAGCTCCTACAATGAGCAGTTCTTC
NA,NA,TRBJ1-1,TRBV7-8,CASSLAGRTEAFF,TGTGCCAGCAGCTTGGCCGGCAGGACTGAAGCTTTCTTT
NA,TRBD1,TRBJ1-3,TRBV7-8,CASSLAGQVGNTIYF,TGTGCCAGCAGCTTAGCAGGACAGGTTGGAAACACCATATATTTT
NA,NA,TRBJ1-2,TRBV6-1,CASSDHPEIYGYTF,TGTGCCAGCAGTGACCACCCTGAGATTTATGGCTACACCTTC
NA,NA,TRBJ2-7,TRBV5-4,CASSFSVDEQYF,TGTGCCAGCAGCTTCTCGGTAGACGAGCAGTACTTC
NA,TRBD1,TRBJ1-6,TRBV4-1,CASSAGGYSPLHF,TGCGCCAGCAGTGCAGGGGGGTATTCACCCCTCCACTTT
NA,NA,TRBJ2-3,TRBV6-1,CASSDNFGGVDTQYF,TGTGCCAGCAGTGATAACTTCGGGGGAGTAGATACGCAGTATTTT
once,TRBD2,TRBJ2-1,TRBV29-1,CSVEGLTLEQFF,TGCAGCGTAGAGGGACTAACTCTTGAGCAGTTCTTC
NA,TRBD1,TRBJ2-3,TRBV10-3,CAIRDRISTDTQYF,TGTGCCATCCGGGACAGAATTAGCACAGATACGCAGTATTTT
once,NA,TRBJ1-3,TRBV6-1,CASSDRTGNPGNTIYF,TGTGCCAGCAGTGATCGGACGGGGAACCCTGGAAACACCATATATTTT
NA,NA,TRBJ2-2,TRBV11-2,CASSLDRDVTGELFF,TGTGCCAGCAGCTTAGATCGGGACGTCACCGGGGAGCTGTTTTTT
NA,NA,TRBJ1-1,TRBV19,CASSMGQNTEAFF,TGTGCCAGTAGTATGGGTCAGAACACTGAAGCTTTCTTT
NA,NA,TRBJ1-3,TRBV9,CASSVAEGSSGNTIYF,TGTGCCAGCAGCGTAGCTGAGGGGAGCTCTGGAAACACCATATATTTT
NA,NA,TRBJ2-7,TRBV19,CASSVYRTDYEQYF,TGTGCCAGTAGTGTGTACCGGACAGACTACGAGCAGTACTTC
NA,NA,TRBJ1-1,TRBV3-1/TRBV3-2,CASSGRSNTEAFF,TGTGCCAGCAGCGGACGGTCGAACACTGAAGCTTTCTTT
NA,NA,TRBJ2-1,TRBV29-1,CSVDVGQLDNEQFF,TGCAGCGTTGATGTAGGGCAGCTTGACAATGAGCAGTTCTTC
NA,NA,TRBJ2-2,TRBV7-3,CASSPIPQLTGELFF,TGTGCCAGCAGCCCCATTCCCCAACTCACCGGGGAGCTGTTTTTT
once,NA,TRBJ2-7,TRBV5-5,CASSLEAGGPKRYEQYF,TGTGCCAGCAGCTTGGAGGCAGGGGGGCCTAAGCGGTACGAGCAGTACTTC
NA,NA,TRBJ2-2,TRBV29-1,CSYKEAANTGELFF,TGCAGCTATAAAGAGGCAGCTAACACCGGGGAGCTGTTTTTT
NA,NA,TRBJ2-7,TRBV6-2/TRBV6-3,CASSYSASSYEQYF,TGTGCCAGCAGTTACTCGGCATCCTCCTACGAGCAGTACTTC
NA,NA,TRBJ1-5,TRBV19,CASSIGGSSYQPQHF,TGTGCCAGTAGTATCGGGGGGTCATCGTACCAGCCCCAGCATTTT
NA,TRBD1,TRBJ1-6,TRBV29-1,CSVSTGDNSPLHF,TGCAGCGTTAGTACAGGGGACAATTCACCCCTCCACTTT
NA,NA,TRBJ1-6,TRBV5-1,CASSLLGGDNSPLHF,TGCGCCAGCAGCTTGCTGGGGGGGGATAATTCACCCCTCCACTTT
NA,NA,TRBJ1-1,TRBV25-1,CASSEWNTEAFF,TGTGCCAGCAGTGAATGGAACACTGAAGCTTTCTTT
NA,TRBD2,TRBJ2-1,TRBV9,CASSVGIAGSSYNEQFF,TGTGCCAGCAGCGTAGGGATAGCGGGAAGCTCCTACAATGAGCAGTTCTTC
NA,NA,TRBJ1-5,TRBV19,CASSAQGLNGQPQHF,TGTGCCAGTAGTGCTCAGGGGCTTAACGGCCAGCCCCAGCATTTT
NA,NA,TRBJ1-5,TRBV18,CASSPLPIVNQPQHF,TGTGCCAGCTCACCCCTTCCAATAGTCAATCAGCCCCAGCATTTT
NA,TRBD2,TRBJ2-5,TRBV12-3/TRBV12-4,CASSLVAGETQYF,TGTGCCAGCAGTTTAGTAGCGGGAGAGACCCAGTACTTC
few,TRBD2,TRBJ2-3,TRBV29-1,CSVEGERGTTDTQYF,TGCAGCGTTGAAGGAGAGCGGGGGACCACAGATACGCAGTATTTT
NA,TRBD1,TRBJ1-6,TRBV15,CATSRGPGQGNSPLHF,TGTGCCACCAGCAGGGGACCGGGACAGGGGAATTCACCCCTCCACTTT
NA,TRBD1,TRBJ2-6,TRBV6-2/TRBV6-3,CASSYAAGQASGANVLTF,TGTGCCAGCAGTTACGCGGCCGGACAGGCCTCTGGGGCCAACGTCCTGACTTTC
NA,TRBD2,TRBJ2-2,TRBV5-8,CASSFGLAGAGELFF,TGTGCCAGCAGCTTCGGGCTAGCGGGAGCCGGGGAGCTGTTTTTT
once,TRBD1,TRBJ2-7,TRBV6-5,CASNRDRNYEQYF,TGTGCCAGCAATCGGGACAGAAACTACGAGCAGTACTTC
NA,NA,TRBJ2-7,TRBV5-1,CASSLWAGSSYEQYF,TGCGCCAGCAGCCTATGGGCAGGGAGCTCCTACGAGCAGTACTTC
once,NA,TRBJ2-1,TRBV14,CASSRMLAPGSNEQFF,TGTGCCAGCAGCCGAATGTTAGCCCCAGGATCCAATGAGCAGTTCTTC
NA,TRBD1,TRBJ1-2,TRBV2,CASIGTGLYGYTF,TGTGCCAGCATTGGGACAGGACTTTATGGCTACACCTTC
NA,NA,TRBJ1-5,TRBV28,CASRKGSDQPQHF,TGTGCCAGCAGAAAGGGGTCGGATCAGCCCCAGCATTTT
NA,NA,TRBJ2-7,TRBV19,CASSRATGYSYEQYF,TGTGCCAGTAGTAGGGCAACGGGGTACTCCTACGAGCAGTACTTC